What follows is one T cell receptor (beta chain) and its context. The data were taken from a study of T-cell reconstitution after alpha-beta-depleted transplantation in children. Unique molecular identifiers were used to barcode this TCRbeta library. TCRdb redid the calling of the PCR reads with MiXCR, one entry per CDR3 protein. The data hold some 150,000 distinct CDR3 sequences, with 8% to 10% observed a single time. This material consisted of PBMCs, mostly from graft donor cells, taken 180 days after TCRalphabeta/CD19-depleted stem cell transplant. This TCR was sampled from a female patient aged 2-15 years who had a stem cell transplant for congenital amegakaryocytic thrombocytopenia, so the T cells may come from the graft donor.

The CDR3 DNA follows: TGTGCCAGCAGCCAAGATTTGAGTTTCGGCACTGAAGCTTTCTTT. This encodes CASSQDLSFGTEAFF. J is TRBJ1-1 and V is TRBV3-1; D is unclear. Trimming shortened V by 0 bases and J by 4 bases, and 12 bases separated the two germline ends. Germline V gene lookup returns CDR1 LGHDT and CDR2 YNNKEL (reference sequence). The CDR3 length is 15 residues.